This T cell receptor (beta chain) is drawn from a study of CD8+ T cells in alopecia areata. Sequencing used cDNA as its template, made by extracting RNA and reverse transcribing it. The repertoire was sequenced with immunoSEQ multiplex PCR; TCRdb's copy has only in-frame clones and lacks some. The sample shows more than 150,000 clones, 50% to 60% of them seen only once. V shed 7 bases and J 2 bases; nucleotides not matched to a gene: 8. Germline loops: CDR1 SQVTM, CDR2 ANQGSEA. The CDR3 has 15 residues. The chain links TRBV29-1 to TRBJ2-1; 10 nucleotides line up with TRBD1. The specimen comprised CD4+ T cells sorted from blood, sampled at week 0. The clonotype was recovered from a human donor with alopecia areata. Written as DNA, the CDR3 is TGCAGCGCCGATGGCGGGACAGGGGCCTACAATGAGCAGTTCTTC. Protein product: CSADGGTGAYNEQFF.